Shown below are 19 T cell receptor beta chains from a single sample sequenced in a study of T cell clonality in common variable immunodeficiency. Notes on the study in general: Common variable immunodeficiency TCR beta sequences reportedly had fewer deletions and N-nucleotide insertions.

Antigen specificity for these receptors is unknown. The assay was immunoSEQ multiplex PCR, and TCRdb's table has in-frame clones only and misses some. The sample includes around 20,000 clones, none of them occurring once. The sequenced sample was peripheral blood mononuclear cells. The receptors here all came from a human donor with common variable immunodeficiency.

On this clone itself: The read stops 3 residues short of the end of the CDR3; the missing end is completed from the germline J gene. This chain uses TRBV20-1 with TRBJ1-2; tentatively, D is TRBD1 (5 bases). The CDR3 contains 13 residues. From germline, CDR1 is DFQATT and CDR2 SNEGSKA (reference sequence). This chain's CDR3 is CSAGAAGGRGYTF. The CDR3 bases that were read are TGCAGTGCTGGAGCGGCCGGGGGGAGAGGC.

The sample holds many counts of this clone. With the read ending 3 residues before the CDR3 end, the germline J gene is used to fill in that end. The genes are TRBV10-1 and TRBJ2-1; D gene uncertain. Germline lookup yields CDR1 WNHNN and CDR2 SYGVQD (reference sequence). Trimming took off 4 bases at V and 0 bases at J, with 10 bases between the two ends. This CDR3 comprises 15 residues. Partial CDR3 DNA: TGCGCCAGCAGTGCCCCACGCGGCTCCTACAATGAG. Translating it yields CASSAPRGSYNE. The CDR3 reads in full as CASSAPRGSYNEQFF.

There are many counts of this clone. CDR3: CAWSVEGNYGYTF. CDR3 DNA (partial): TGTGCCTGGAGTGTCGAGGGCAACTATGGC. The J gene is TRBJ1-2, the V gene TRBV30; D gene ambiguous. Coverage ceases 3 residues before the CDR3 finishes, and the germline J gene fills in the end. This CDR3 spans 13 amino acids. The germline V and J ends were trimmed by 0 bases and 2 bases, with 7 bases remaining between them. Germline V gene sequence: CDR1 GTSNPN, CDR2 SVGIG (reference sequence). Together with reference TRBV30 and TRBJ1-2, the CDR3 gives the full variable domain: SQTIHQWPATLVQPVGSPLSLECTVEGTSNPNLYWYRQAAGRGLQLLFYSVGIGQISSEVPQNLSASRPQDRQFILSSKKLLLSDSGFYLCAWSVEGNYGYTFGSGTRLTVV.

This clone was seen at least ten times. The read ends 3 residues shy of where the CDR3 ends; the end is completed using the germline J gene. The genes are TRBV2 and TRBJ2-3; 8 bases fit TRBD2. From germline, CDR1 is SNHLY and CDR2 FYNNEI. V dropped 7 bases and J dropped 1; count of bases not matched to a gene: 4. The CDR3 has 14 residues. CDR3 sequence reads: CASIYSGGTDTQYF. The CDR3 bases that were read are TGTGCCAGCATTTATAGCGGGGGCACAGATACG.

This clone came up many times. The CDR3 DNA, read in part, is TGTGCCAGCACCCAGATGGTGACTTACAATGAG. This encodes CASTQMVTYNE. The CDR3, in full, reads CASTQMVTYNEQFF. The J gene is TRBJ2-1, the V gene TRBV2; D unresolved. The CDR3 goes on 3 residues after the read ends, and that part is filled in from the germline J gene. Trimming took off 7 bases at V and 4 bases at J, with 14 bases between the two ends. This CDR3 has 14 residues. Germline lookup yields CDR1 SNHLY and CDR2 FYNNEI.

This clone was seen ten or more times. From the germline J gene comes the end of the CDR3, since the read stops 3 residues before it. This chain connects TRBV5-8 to TRBJ2-5, with D unresolved. The CDR3 is 12 residues long. V was pared by 6 bases and J by 4 bases, with 10 bases between. Germline CDR1 is SGHTS and CDR2 is YDEGEE. The CDR3 bases that were read are TGTGCCAGCACCCCCCGTTTAGAGACC. The encoded protein is CASTPRLET. The entire CDR3 reads CASTPRLETQYF.

In its sample, this clone was seen many times. The missing CDR3 end, 3 residues past where the read stops, is filled in from the germline J gene. V is TRBV7-2 and J is TRBJ1-6; 7 bases line up with TRBD1. The CDR3 is 14 amino acids. V was pared by 6 bases and J by 8 bases, with 7 bases of the junction left unmatched. The germline V gene encodes CDR1 SGHTA and CDR2 FQGNSA. The covered CDR3 bases are TGTGCCAGCAGAGTGACAGGGTCAGATTCACCC. Translated, it gives CASRVTGSDSP. The complete CDR3 protein is CASRVTGSDSPLHF.

The sample holds many counts of this clone. The CDR3 end falls 3 residues outside the read, so it is completed with the germline J gene. V and J are TRBV19 and TRBJ1-2, with D perhaps TRBD1 (5 bases). The CDR3 runs 14 residues. V was shortened by 10 bases and J by 4 bases, with 19 bases between the two germline ends. From germline, CDR1 is LNHDA and CDR2 SQIVND (reference sequence). The CDR3 DNA, read in part, is TGTGCCAACCCCGAGGGCCAGGGTCTCTATGGC. Translated, it gives CANPEGQGLYG. The CDR3 in its entirety is CANPEGQGLYGYTF.

This clone was seen ten or more times. The sequenced fragment ends 3 residues before the CDR3 boundary, so the rest is inferred from the germline J gene. This chain joins TRBV5-6 and TRBJ1-1, with TRBD1 as a possible D gene (5 bases). This CDR3 is 14 amino acids long. Germline V CDR1 and CDR2: SGHDT, YYEEEE. V was clipped by 5 bases and J by 3 bases, with 14 bases between them. The CDR3 loop reads CASSWDPGDTEAFF. CDR3 DNA, as far as it was read: TGTGCCAGCAGTTGGGACCCGGGGGACACTGAA.

This clone appeared many times. The read finishes 3 residues shy of the CDR3 end, and the germline J gene is used to complete it. Different DNA sequences within this sample yield the same CDR3. The gene calls are TRBV7-9 and TRBJ1-6; 11 bases agree with TRBD1. The V and J ends lost 5 bases and 9 bases, in that order; junction bases with no gene match: 3. Germline V gene lookup returns CDR1 SEHNR and CDR2 FQNEAQ (reference sequence). The CDR3 is 14 residues long. CDR3 residues: CASSPGTGGSPLHF. The part of the CDR3 DNA that was read is TGTGCCAGCAGCCCCGGGACAGGGGGTTCACCC.

This clone was seen repeatedly, ten times or more. The observed sequence ends 3 residues before the CDR3 terminus, with the missing tail filled in from the germline J gene. The sample contains more than one DNA sequence encoding this CDR3. This chain links TRBV5-1 with TRBJ2-5; 9 bases map to TRBD2. Per germline, CDR1 SGHRS and CDR2 YFSETQ. The ends lost 2 bases at V and 3 bases at J; junction bases unmatched: 2. The length of the CDR3 is 14 residues. CDR3 bases read: TGCGCCAGCAGCTTACTAGCGGGTGAAGAGACC. Amino acid sequence: CASSLLAGEET. The full CDR3 sequence reads CASSLLAGEETQYF.

Many counts were recorded for this clone. The read ends 3 residues before the CDR3 terminus; that terminus is restored from the germline J gene. V usage is TRBV2 and J usage is TRBJ2-4; TRBD1 matches at 9 bases. CDR1 and CDR2 from the germline V gene are SNHLY and FYNNEI. The CDR3 has 13 residues. The CDR3 bases that were read are TGTGCCAGCAGTGAAGCCACGACAGGGGGT. The encoded protein is CASSEATTGG. In full, the CDR3 reads CASSEATTGGQYF. The full variable domain, in which reference TRBV2 and TRBJ2-4 provide the parts outside the CDR3, is EPEVTQTPSHQVTQMGQEVILRCVPISNHLYFYWYRQILGQKVEFLVSFYNNEISEKSEIFDDQFSVERPDGSNFTLKIRSTKLEDSAMYFCASSEATTGGQYFGAGTRLSVL.

Many counts were recorded for this clone. Read coverage stops 3 residues before the CDR3 terminus; the germline J gene supplies the remainder. The chain recombines TRBV27 with TRBJ2-1, with D tentatively TRBD2 (6 bases). V lost 2 bases and J 0 bases, leaving 11 bases between the germline ends. CDR1 MNHEY and CDR2 SMNVEV come from the germline V gene (reference sequence). The CDR3 covers 16 residues. CDR3 protein: CASSLSLATSYNEQFF. The covered CDR3 bases are TGTGCCAGCAGTTTAAGTCTAGCGACCTCCTACAATGAG.

This clone came up many times. Read coverage stops 3 residues before the CDR3 terminus; the germline J gene supplies the remainder. This sequence joins TRBV5-1 and TRBJ1-4, with 8 bases that match TRBD1. The CDR3 length is 15 residues. V was pared by 0 bases and J by 7 bases, with 5 bases of the junction left unmatched. Germline CDR1 is SGHRS and CDR2 is YFSETQ. CDR3 sequence reads: CASSLGLTGAEKLFF. CDR3 DNA (partial): TGCGCCAGCAGCTTGGGCTTGACAGGGGCTGAAAAA.

The sample holds many counts of this clone. The read ends 3 residues before the CDR3 terminus; that terminus is restored from the germline J gene. The chain links TRBV28 to TRBJ2-7, with a weak D call TRBD2 (5 bases). V gave up 2 bases and J gave up 6 bases, with 17 bases separating them. Germline CDR1 MDHEN, CDR2 SYDVKM. The CDR3 is 15 amino acids. The CDR3 here is CASSLGSGGLREQYF. The CDR3 DNA, read in part, is TGTGCCAGCAGTTTAGGCAGCGGTGGTCTGCGCGAG.

The table lists this clone with many counts. This CDR3 reads CASSPGQGAGNTIYF. CDR3 DNA (partial): TGCGCCAGCAGCCCGGGACAGGGGGCCGGAAACACC. This rearrangement joins TRBV5-1 to TRBJ1-3; 12 bases align to TRBD1. The CDR3 end is not reached by the read, which stops 3 residues before it; the germline J gene fills it in. The V gene's germline CDR1 is SGHRS and CDR2 YFSETQ. Unmatched junction bases numbered 3, after V lost 4 bases and J lost 4 bases. The CDR3 has 15 residues. Filled out from reference TRBV5-1 and TRBJ1-3, the complete variable domain reads KAGVTQTPRYLIKTRGQQVTLSCSPISGHRSVSWYQQTPGQGLQFLFEYFSETQRNKGNFPGRFSGRQFSNSRSEMNVSTLELGDSALYLCASSPGQGAGNTIYFGEGSWLTVV.

This clone appeared many times. The CDR3 extends 3 residues past the end of the read, so its final part is completed from the germline J gene. The gene calls are TRBV10-3 and TRBJ2-7; D is perhaps TRBD1 (6 bases). This CDR3 is built from 15 residues. Germline V gene data show CDR1 as ENHRY and CDR2 as SYGVKD. Trimming took off 8 bases at V and 3 bases at J, with 20 bases between the two ends. The DNA read from the CDR3 is TGTGCCATCCGTGGCCCGGGGACACGGGTCTACGAG. Residues: CAIRGPGTRVYE. The CDR3 in full is CAIRGPGTRVYEQYF.

This clone was picked up a small number of times. The CDR3 extends 3 residues past the end of the read, so its final part is completed from the germline J gene. The V and J genes are TRBV18 and TRBJ2-3; 8 bases are a match to TRBD2. Germline CDR1 and CDR2: KGHSH and LQKENI. The trim removed 4 bases at V and 2 bases at J, leaving 11 bases unmatched. The CDR3 spans 17 residues. CDR3 region: CASSRTTGGLATDTQYF. Partial CDR3 DNA: TGTGCCAGCTCACGGACTACGGGCGGACTAGCCACAGATACG.

This clone has ten or more counts. The CDR3 end is not reached by the read, which stops 3 residues before it; the germline J gene fills it in. This rearrangement joins TRBV11-2 to TRBJ2-5; a weak D match, TRBD1 (5 bases). The CDR3 sequence is 15 residues long. From germline, CDR1 is SGHAT and CDR2 FQNNGV. The germline V and J ends were trimmed by 1 base and 5 bases, with 14 bases remaining between them. The sequenced CDR3 bases are TGTGCCAGCAGCTTAGGCTCAGGGTTTGCGGAGACC. Amino acid sequence: CASSLGSGFAET. The entire CDR3 protein reads CASSLGSGFAETQYF.